The clone carrying this T cell receptor (beta chain) was seen many times. Unique molecular identifiers were incorporated during preparation of the TCRbeta library. TCRdb redid the calling of the PCR reads with MiXCR, one entry per CDR3 protein. The sample carries 200,000 to 250,000 distinct CDR3 sequences, roughly 10% recorded once. The sample belongs to a study of T-cell reconstitution after alpha-beta-depleted transplantation in children. V gave up 4 bases and J gave up 5 bases, with 9 bases separating them. In germline, CDR1 is LGHNA, CDR2 YNFKEQ. The CDR3 has 12 residues. This receptor was identified in a child less than two years old with acute myeloid leukemia, due to receive a stem cell transplant. The specimen comprised PBMCs, sampled before TCRalphabeta/CD19-depleted stem cell transplant. This chain links TRBV4-2 with TRBJ2-7, with no clear D. CDR3 in DNA: TGTGCCAGCAGCCTTGACCGCCACGAGCAGTACTTC. This gives the protein CASSLDRHEQYF.